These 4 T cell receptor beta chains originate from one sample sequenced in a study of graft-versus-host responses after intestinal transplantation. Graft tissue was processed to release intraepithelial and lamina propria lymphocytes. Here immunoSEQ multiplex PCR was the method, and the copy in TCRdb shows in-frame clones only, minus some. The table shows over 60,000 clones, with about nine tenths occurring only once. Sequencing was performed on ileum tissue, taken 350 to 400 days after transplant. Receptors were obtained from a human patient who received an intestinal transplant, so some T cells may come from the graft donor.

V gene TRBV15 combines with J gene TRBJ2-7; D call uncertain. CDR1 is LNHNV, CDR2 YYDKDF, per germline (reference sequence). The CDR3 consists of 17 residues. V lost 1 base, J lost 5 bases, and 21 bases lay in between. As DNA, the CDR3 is TGTGCCACCAGCAGAGTAGCTGTTAGCAGAAGGGAAGACGAGCAGTACTTC. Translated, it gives CATSRVAVSRREDEQYF.

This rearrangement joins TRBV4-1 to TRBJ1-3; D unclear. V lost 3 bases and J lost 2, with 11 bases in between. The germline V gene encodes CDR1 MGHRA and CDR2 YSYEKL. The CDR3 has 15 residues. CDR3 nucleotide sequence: TGCGCCAGCAGCCAGACCCCGGGTGCTGGAAACACCATATATTTT. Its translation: CASSQTPGAGNTIYF.

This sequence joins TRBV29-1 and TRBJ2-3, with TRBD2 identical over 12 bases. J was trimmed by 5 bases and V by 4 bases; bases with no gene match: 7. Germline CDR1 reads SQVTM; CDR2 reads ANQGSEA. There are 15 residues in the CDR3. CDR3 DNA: TGCAGCGTTGTCCTAGCGGGGGGGCCAGGAGATACGCAGTATTTT. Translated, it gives CSVVLAGGPGDTQYF.

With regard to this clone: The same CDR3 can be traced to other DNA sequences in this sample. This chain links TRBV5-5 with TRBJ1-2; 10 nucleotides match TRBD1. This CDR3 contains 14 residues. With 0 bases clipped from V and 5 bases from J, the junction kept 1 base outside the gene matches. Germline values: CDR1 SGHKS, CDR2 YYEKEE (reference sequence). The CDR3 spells CASSLGQGAYGYTF. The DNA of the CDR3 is TGTGCCAGCAGCTTGGGACAGGGGGCTTATGGCTACACCTTC.